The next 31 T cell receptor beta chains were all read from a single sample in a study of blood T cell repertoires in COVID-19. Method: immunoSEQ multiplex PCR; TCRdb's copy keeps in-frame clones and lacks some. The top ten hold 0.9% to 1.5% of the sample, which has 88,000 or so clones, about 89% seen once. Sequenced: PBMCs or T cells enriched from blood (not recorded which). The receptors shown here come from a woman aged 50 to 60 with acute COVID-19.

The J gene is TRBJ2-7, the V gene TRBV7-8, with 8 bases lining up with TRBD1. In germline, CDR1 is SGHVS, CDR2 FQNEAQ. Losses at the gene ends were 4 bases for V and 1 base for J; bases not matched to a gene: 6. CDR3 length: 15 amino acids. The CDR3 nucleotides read TGTGCCAGCAGCTCCCGGAGACAGGGGTCCTACGAGCAGTACTTC. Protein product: CASSSRRQGSYEQYF.

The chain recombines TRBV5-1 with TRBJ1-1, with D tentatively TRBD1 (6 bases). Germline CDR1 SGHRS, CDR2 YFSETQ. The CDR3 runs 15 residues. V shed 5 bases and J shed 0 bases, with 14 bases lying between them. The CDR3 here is CASSSMAGVNTEAFF. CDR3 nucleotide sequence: TGCGCCAGCAGTTCAATGGCAGGGGTGAACACTGAAGCTTTCTTT. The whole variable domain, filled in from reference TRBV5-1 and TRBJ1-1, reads KAGVTQTPRYLIKTRGQQVTLSCSPISGHRSVSWYQQTPGQGLQFLFEYFSETQRNKGNFPGRFSGRQFSNSRSEMNVSTLELGDSALYLCASSSMAGVNTEAFFGQGTRLTVV.

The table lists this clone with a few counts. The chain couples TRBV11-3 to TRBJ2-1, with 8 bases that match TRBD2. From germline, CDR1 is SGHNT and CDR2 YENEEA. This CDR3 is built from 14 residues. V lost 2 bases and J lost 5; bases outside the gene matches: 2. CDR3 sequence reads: CASSLYGRDNEQFF. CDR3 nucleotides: TGTGCCAGCAGCTTATACGGGAGGGACAATGAGCAGTTCTTC.

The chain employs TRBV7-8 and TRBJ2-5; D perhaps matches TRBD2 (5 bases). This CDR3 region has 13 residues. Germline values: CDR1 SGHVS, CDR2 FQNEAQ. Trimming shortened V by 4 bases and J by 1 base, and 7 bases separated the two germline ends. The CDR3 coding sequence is TGTGCCAGCAGCTCGACTATCCAAGAGACCCAGTACTTC. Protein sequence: CASSSTIQETQYF.

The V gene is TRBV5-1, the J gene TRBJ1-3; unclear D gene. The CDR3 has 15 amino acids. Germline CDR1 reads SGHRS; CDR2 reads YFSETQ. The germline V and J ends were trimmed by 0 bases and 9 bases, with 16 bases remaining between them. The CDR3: CASSLEGLSWGTIYF. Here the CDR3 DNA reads TGCGCCAGCAGCTTGGAAGGACTTTCTTGGGGCACCATATATTTT.

The CDR3 protein is CASSLQGAREKLFF. The CDR3 DNA follows: TGTGCCAGCAGCTTACAGGGGGCTAGGGAAAAACTGTTTTTT. The V call is TRBV7-9, the J call TRBJ1-4; 8 bases agree with TRBD1. The junction had 4 bases not matched to a gene; V was cut back by 2 bases and J by 8 bases. Germline V CDR1 and CDR2: SEHNR, FQNEAQ (reference sequence). The CDR3 length is 14 residues. The full variable domain, in which reference TRBV7-9 and TRBJ1-4 provide the parts outside the CDR3, is DTGVSQNPRHKITKRGQNVTFRCDPISEHNRLYWYRQTLGQGPEFLTYFQNEAQLEKSRLLSDRFSAERPKGSFSTLEIQRTEQGDSAMYLCASSLQGAREKLFFGSGTQLSVL.

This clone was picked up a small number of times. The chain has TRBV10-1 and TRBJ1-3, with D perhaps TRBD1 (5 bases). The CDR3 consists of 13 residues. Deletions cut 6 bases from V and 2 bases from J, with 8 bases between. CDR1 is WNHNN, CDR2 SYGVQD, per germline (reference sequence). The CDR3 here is CASRSGAGNTIYF. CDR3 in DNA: TGCGCCAGCAGATCGGGGGCTGGAAACACCATATATTTT.

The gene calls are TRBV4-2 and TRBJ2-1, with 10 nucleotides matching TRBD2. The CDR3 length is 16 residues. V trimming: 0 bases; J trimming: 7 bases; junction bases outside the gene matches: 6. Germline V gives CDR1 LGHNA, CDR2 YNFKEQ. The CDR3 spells CASSQDGAGGGNEQFF. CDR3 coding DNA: TGTGCCAGCAGCCAAGATGGAGCGGGAGGGGGTAATGAGCAGTTCTTC.

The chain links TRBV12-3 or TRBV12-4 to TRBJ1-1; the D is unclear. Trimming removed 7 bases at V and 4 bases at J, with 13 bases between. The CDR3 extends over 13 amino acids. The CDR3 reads CASMMTRSTEAFF. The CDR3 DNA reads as TGTGCCAGCATGATGACACGCTCCACTGAAGCTTTCTTT.

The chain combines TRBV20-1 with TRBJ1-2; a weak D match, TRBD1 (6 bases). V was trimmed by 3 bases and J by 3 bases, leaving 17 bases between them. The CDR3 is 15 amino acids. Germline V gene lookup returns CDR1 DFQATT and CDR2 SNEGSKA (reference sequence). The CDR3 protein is CSASNRQASDYGYTF. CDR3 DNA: TGCAGTGCTAGTAATCGACAGGCTTCTGACTATGGCTACACCTTC.

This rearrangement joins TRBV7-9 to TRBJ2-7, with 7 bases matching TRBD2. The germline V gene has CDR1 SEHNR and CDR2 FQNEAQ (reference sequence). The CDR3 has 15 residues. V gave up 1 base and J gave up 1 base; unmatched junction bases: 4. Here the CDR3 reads CASSLGSGTSYEQYF. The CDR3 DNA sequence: TGTGCCAGCAGCTTAGGGAGCGGGACTTCCTACGAGCAGTACTTC.

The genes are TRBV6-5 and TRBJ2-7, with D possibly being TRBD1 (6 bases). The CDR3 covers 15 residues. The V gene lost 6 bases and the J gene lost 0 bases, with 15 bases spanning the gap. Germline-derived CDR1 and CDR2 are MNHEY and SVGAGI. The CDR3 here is CASSQETGSSYEQYF. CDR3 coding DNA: TGTGCCAGCAGCCAGGAAACAGGGAGCTCCTACGAGCAGTACTTC.

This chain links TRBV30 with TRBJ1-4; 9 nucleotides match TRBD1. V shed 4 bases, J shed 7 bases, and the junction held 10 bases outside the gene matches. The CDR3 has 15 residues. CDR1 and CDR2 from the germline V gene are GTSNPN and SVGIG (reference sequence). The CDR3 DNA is TGTGCCTGGAATTTAGCCGGGACAGGGCGTGAAAAACTGTTTTTT. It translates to CAWNLAGTGREKLFF.

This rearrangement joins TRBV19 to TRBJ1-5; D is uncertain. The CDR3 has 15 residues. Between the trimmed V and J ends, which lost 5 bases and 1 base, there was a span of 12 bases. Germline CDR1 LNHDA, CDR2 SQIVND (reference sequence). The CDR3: CASSPGRLSNQPQHF. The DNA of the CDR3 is TGTGCCAGTAGTCCCGGAAGACTAAGCAATCAGCCCCAGCATTTT.

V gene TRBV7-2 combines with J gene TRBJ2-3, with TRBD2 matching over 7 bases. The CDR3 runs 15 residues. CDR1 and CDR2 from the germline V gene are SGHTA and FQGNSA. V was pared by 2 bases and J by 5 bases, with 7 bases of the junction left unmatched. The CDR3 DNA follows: TGTGCCAGCAGCTTATATATCAGCGGGAAAGATACGCAGTATTTT. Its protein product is CASSLYISGKDTQYF.

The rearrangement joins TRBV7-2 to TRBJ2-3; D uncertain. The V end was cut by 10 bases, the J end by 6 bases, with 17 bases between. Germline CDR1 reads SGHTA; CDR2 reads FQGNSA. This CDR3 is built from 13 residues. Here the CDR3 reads CANLSPLEDTQYF. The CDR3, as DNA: TGTGCCAACCTAAGCCCCCTCGAGGATACGCAGTATTTT.

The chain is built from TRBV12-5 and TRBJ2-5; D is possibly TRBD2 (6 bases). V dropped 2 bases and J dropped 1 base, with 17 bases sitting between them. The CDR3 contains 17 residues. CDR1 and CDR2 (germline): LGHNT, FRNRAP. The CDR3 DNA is TGTGCTAGTGGTTTGAAATCGAGTGGGAGGTCCCAAGAGACCCAGTACTTC. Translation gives CASGLKSSGRSQETQYF.

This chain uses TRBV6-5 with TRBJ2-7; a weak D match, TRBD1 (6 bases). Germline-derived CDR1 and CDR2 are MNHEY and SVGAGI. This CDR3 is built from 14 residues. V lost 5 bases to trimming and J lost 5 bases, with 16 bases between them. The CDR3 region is CASSPPGTSHEQYF. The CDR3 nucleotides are TGTGCCAGCAGTCCTCCCGGGACATCCCACGAGCAGTACTTC.

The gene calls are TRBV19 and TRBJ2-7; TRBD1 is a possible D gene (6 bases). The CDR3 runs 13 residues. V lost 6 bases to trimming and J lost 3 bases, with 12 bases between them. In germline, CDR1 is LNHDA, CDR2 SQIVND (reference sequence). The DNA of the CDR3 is TGTGCCAGTAGGGGACAAGCAGGCTACGAGCAGTACTTC. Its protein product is CASRGQAGYEQYF.

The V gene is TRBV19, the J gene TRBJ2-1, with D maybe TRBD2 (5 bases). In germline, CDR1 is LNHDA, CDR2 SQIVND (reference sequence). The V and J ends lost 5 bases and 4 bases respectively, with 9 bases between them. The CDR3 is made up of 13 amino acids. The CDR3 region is CASSLGNYNEQFF. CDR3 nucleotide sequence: TGTGCCAGTAGTCTCGGGAATTACAATGAGCAGTTCTTC.

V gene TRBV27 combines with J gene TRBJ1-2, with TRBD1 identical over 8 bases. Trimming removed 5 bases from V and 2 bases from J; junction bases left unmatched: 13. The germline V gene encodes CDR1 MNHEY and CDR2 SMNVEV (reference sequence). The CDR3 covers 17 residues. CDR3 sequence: CASSPKGTGFLNYGYTF. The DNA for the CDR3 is TGTGCCAGCAGTCCAAAGGGGACAGGATTTCTAAACTATGGCTACACCTTC.

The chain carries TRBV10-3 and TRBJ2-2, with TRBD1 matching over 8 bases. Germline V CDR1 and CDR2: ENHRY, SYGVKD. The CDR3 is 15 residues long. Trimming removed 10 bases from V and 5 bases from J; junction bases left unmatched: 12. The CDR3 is CATHSIDRGTGELFF. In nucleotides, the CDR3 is TGTGCCACCCATTCGATCGACAGGGGTACCGGGGAGCTGTTTTTT.

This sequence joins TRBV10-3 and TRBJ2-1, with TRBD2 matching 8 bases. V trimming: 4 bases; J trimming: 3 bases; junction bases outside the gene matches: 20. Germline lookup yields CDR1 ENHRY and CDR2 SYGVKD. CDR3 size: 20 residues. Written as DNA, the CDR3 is TGTGCCATCAGTGCCCTTAGCGGGGAGGAGGAATGGGAGGGCTACAATGAGCAGTTCTTC. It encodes CAISALSGEEEWEGYNEQFF.

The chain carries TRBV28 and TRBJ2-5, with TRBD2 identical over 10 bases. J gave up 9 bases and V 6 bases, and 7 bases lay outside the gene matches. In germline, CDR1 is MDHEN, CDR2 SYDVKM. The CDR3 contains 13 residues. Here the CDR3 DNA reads TGTGCCAGCAGCTATAGCGGGAGGACGGCCCAGTACTTC. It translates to CASSYSGRTAQYF.

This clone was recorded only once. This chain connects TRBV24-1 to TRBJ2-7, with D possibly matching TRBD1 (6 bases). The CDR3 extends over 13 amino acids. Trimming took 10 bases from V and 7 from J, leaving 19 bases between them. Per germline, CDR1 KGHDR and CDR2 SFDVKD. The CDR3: CATSGATLGEQYF. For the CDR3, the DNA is TGTGCCACATCAGGGGCGACCTTGGGAGAGCAGTACTTC.

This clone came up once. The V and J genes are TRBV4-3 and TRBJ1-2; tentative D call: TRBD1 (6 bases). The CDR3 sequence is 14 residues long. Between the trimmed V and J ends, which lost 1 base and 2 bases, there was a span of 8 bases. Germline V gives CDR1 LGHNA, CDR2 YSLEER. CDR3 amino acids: CASSQVGANYGYTF. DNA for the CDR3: TGCGCCAGCAGCCAAGTGGGGGCAAACTATGGCTACACCTTC.

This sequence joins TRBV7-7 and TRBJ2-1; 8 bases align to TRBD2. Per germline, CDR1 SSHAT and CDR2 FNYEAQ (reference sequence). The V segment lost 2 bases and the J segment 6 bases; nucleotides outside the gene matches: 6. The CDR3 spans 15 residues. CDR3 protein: CASSLHPAGGNEQFF. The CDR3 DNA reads TGTGCCAGCAGCTTACACCCTGCGGGAGGCAATGAGCAGTTCTTC.

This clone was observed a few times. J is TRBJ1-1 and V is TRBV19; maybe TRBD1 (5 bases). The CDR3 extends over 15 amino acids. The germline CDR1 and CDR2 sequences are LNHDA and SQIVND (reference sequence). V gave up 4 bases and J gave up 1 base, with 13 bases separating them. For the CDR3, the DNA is TGTGCCAGTAGTAACCAAGGGGAGGGGAACACTGAAGCTTTCTTT. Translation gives CASSNQGEGNTEAFF.

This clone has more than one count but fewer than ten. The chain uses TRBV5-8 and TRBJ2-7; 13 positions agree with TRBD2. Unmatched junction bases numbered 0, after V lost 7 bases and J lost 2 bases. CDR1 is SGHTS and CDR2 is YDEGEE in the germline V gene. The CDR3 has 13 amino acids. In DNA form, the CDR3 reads TGTGCCAGCGGGACTAGCGGGACCTACGAGCAGTACTTC. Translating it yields CASGTSGTYEQYF.

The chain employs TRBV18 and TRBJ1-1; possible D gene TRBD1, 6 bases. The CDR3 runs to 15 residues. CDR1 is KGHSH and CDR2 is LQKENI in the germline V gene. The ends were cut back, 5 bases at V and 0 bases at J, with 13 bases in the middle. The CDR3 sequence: CASSGGQSLNTEAFF. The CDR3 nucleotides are TGTGCCAGCTCAGGTGGACAGAGTTTGAACACTGAAGCTTTCTTT.

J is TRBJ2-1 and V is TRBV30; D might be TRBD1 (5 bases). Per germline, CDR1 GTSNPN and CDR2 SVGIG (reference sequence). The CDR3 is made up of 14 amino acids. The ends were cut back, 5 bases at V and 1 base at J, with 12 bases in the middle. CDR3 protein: CAWLRRGSYNEQFF. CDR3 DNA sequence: TGTGCCTGGCTCCGAAGGGGTTCCTACAATGAGCAGTTCTTC. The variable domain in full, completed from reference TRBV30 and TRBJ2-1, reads SQTIHQWPATLVQPVGSPLSLECTVEGTSNPNLYWYRQAAGRGLQLLFYSVGIGQISSEVPQNLSASRPQDRQFILSSKKLLLSDSGFYLCAWLRRGSYNEQFFGPGTRLTVL.